This T cell receptor (beta chain) was recovered during a study of cytomegalovirus exposure and HLA in healthy donors. Overall study: There were approximately 400 genotyped donors. Of these, 81% fell in the genetic ancestry cluster associated with self-reported Caucasian donors.

The PCR contained 60 Vbeta and 13 Jbeta primers. Generated by immunoSEQ multiplex PCR, the TCRdb table keeps only in-frame clones and is missing some. The sample lists 150,000 to 200,000 clones; approximately 85% were seen once. V lost 0 bases and J lost 8; bases outside the gene matches: 13. This CDR3 contains 18 residues. Per germline, CDR1 LGHNA and CDR2 YSLEER. General observations from the study: The authors excluded some V segments, including TRBV6-2 and TRBV6-3, as indistinguishable. In a later analysis, most CMV-associated TCR beta chains appeared HLA-restricted.

On this clone: The antigen remains undetermined.

The chain is built from TRBV4-3 and TRBJ1-4, with 9 bases lining up with TRBD1. The source material was PBMCs. The TCR sequence derives from a young man in good health and CMV-seropositive. In DNA, the CDR3 is TGCGCCAGCAGCCAAGATTTAGTAGGACAGGGGCGAACCGAAAAACTGTTTTTT. Translated, it gives CASSQDLVGQGRTEKLFF.